This T cell receptor (beta chain) was identified during a study of shared clonotypes between healthy human individuals. On this clone itself: Its matching antigen is unknown.

CD8 cells classed as naive were CD45RO-negative and positively selected for CCR7, excluding terminally differentiated effector memory CD45RA+ cells. General study findings and limits: Though the depth was large, rarefaction showed that sorted-subset sequencing was incomplete. Of the naive CD4 clonotypes, roughly 5% were shared across a handful of donors.

The run depth of the assay was deep. Sorted subsets were amplified in replicate PCRs using 200 to 250 ng DNA, around 30,000 T cell genomes. Profiling relied on immunoSEQ multiplex PCR, and the TCRdb table lists in-frame clones only, not all of them. In the table there are over 2 million clones, about 95% of which are singletons. The V gene's germline CDR1 is SGHRS and CDR2 YFSETQ. V lost 4 bases and J lost 2; bases outside the gene matches: 2. The CDR3 has 14 amino acids. The sequenced material came from naive CD8+ T cells sorted from blood. J is TRBJ2-7 and V is TRBV5-1, with 11 nucleotides matching TRBD2. The TCR was taken from a young man in good health. The CDR3 loop is CASSETSGTYEQYF. DNA for the CDR3: TGCGCCAGCAGCGAGACTAGCGGGACCTACGAGCAGTACTTC.